Listed below are T cell receptor beta chains from one sample, sequenced in a study of blood T cell repertoires in COVID-19. The protocol was immunoSEQ multiplex PCR, while the TCRdb copy is restricted to in-frame clones and leaves out a portion. The sample has approximately 160,000 clones, approximately 82% seen once; the top ten hold 10% to 15%. The sample comprised peripheral blood. These receptors came from a man in his 70s who had recovered from COVID-19. Each CDR3 is given with its conserved first and last residue. D genes are given only for firm matches. Clone size is given for some rows only: seen once, a few or many times, or a class if the clone is expanded.

>-|TRBV29-1|TRBJ2-7|medium-sized
TGCAGCGTCAAGGGGGACCGGTTCTCCTACGAGCAGTACTTC
CSVKGDRFSYEQYF
>-|TRBV18|TRBJ2-1|-
TGTGCCAGCTCACCCACAGGGGGGGATGAGCAGTTCTTC
CASSPTGGDEQFF
>-|TRBV6-1|TRBJ1-5|-
TGTGCCAGCAGAAACGGTAATAGCAATCAGCCCCAGCATTTT
CASRNGNSNQPQHF
>TRBD1|TRBV6-5|TRBJ1-5|-
TGTGCCAGCACTAGGACAGGGGGGAACAATCAGCCCCAGCATTTT
CASTRTGGNNQPQHF
>TRBD2|TRBV30|TRBJ2-2|-
TGTGCCTGGAGACTAGCGGGAAGTCGAACCGGGGAGCTGTTTTTT
CAWRLAGSRTGELFF
>TRBD2|TRBV7-2|TRBJ2-3|-
TGTGCCAGCAGTCCCAGACTAGCGGGAGGGGGAGATACGCAGTATTTT
CASSPRLAGGGDTQYF
>-|TRBV7-8|TRBJ1-5|-
TGTGCCAGCAGCTTTAGACGGGAGGATCAGCCCCAGCATTTT
CASSFRREDQPQHF
>TRBD1|TRBV19|TRBJ2-5|-
TGTGCCAGTAGTCCACGCCCAGGGGGTTCCCAAGAGACCCAGTACTTC
CASSPRPGGSQETQYF
>TRBD2|TRBV2|TRBJ2-7|-
TGTGCCAGCGGGACTAGCGGCCCCTCCTACGAGCAGTACTTC
CASGTSGPSYEQYF
>-|TRBV9|TRBJ2-3|-
TGTGCCAGCAGCGTAGTGGCCGGGGCAGATACGCAGTATTTT
CASSVVAGADTQYF
>-|TRBV5-5|TRBJ1-1|-
TGTGCCAGCAGTCTACGGTTGACTGAAGCTTTCTTT
CASSLRLTEAFF
>-|TRBV2|TRBJ2-1|once
TGTGCCAGCAGGGAAACCCCAGCGAGTTCCTACAATGAGCAGTTCTTC
CASRETPASSYNEQFF
>-|TRBV10-3|TRBJ2-3|-
TGTGCCATCAGTGAGGAAAGGACTAGCACAGATACGCAGTATTTT
CAISEERTSTDTQYF
>-|TRBV5-1|TRBJ2-5|-
TGCGCCAGCAGCTTGGGGACAGATCAAGAGACCCAGTACTTC
CASSLGTDQETQYF
>TRBD1|TRBV28|TRBJ2-7|-
TGTGCCAGCAGACGACCGGGACAGATCTACGAGCAGTACTTC
CASRRPGQIYEQYF
>TRBD2|TRBV28|TRBJ2-7|-
TGTGCCAGCAGTTTTAGCGGGAGGGCTTCGCCCTACGAGCAGTACTTC
CASSFSGRASPYEQYF
>-|TRBV7-9|TRBJ2-3|-
TGTGCCAGCATCGACAGGAGTAGCACAGATACGCAGTATTTT
CASIDRSSTDTQYF
>-|TRBV11-3|TRBJ1-5|-
TGTGCCAGGACGGGACTTCGGAGGGATAGCAATCAGCCCCAGCATTTT
CARTGLRRDSNQPQHF
>-|TRBV6-4|TRBJ2-7|once
TGTGCCAGGGTGAGAGGGGGTTCCTACGAGCAGTACTTC
CARVRGGSYEQYF
>TRBD1|TRBV29-1|TRBJ2-7|-
TGCAGCGTTGAGGGACAGTACTACGAGCAGTACTTC
CSVEGQYYEQYF
>TRBD1|TRBV5-1|TRBJ2-7|-
TGCGCCAGCAGCTTCACCGGGACAGGGGCCGAGCAGTACTTC
CASSFTGTGAEQYF
>-|TRBV10-2|TRBJ1-5|-
TGCGCCAGCCGTACGGGTGCTCCTTATAGCAATCAGCCCCAGCATTTT
CASRTGAPYSNQPQHF
>-|TRBV19|TRBJ1-1|few
TGTGCCAGTAGTATAGCGGCGGGGCCGACTGAAGCTTTCTTT
CASSIAAGPTEAFF
>TRBD2|TRBV28|TRBJ2-1|once
TGTGCCAGCAGTTTGACTCTAGCGGACAATGAGCAGTTCTTC
CASSLTLADNEQFF
>-|TRBV9|TRBJ2-3|-
TGTGCCAGCAGCGTAGGACAGGGTCCTTTCGAGCGGAGGGTCACAGATACGCAGTATTTT
CASSVGQGPFERRVTDTQYF
>-|TRBV5-1|TRBJ1-1|-
TGCGCCAGCAGCCCCGAGACAGGAATGAACACTGAAGCTTTCTTT
CASSPETGMNTEAFF
>-|TRBV18|TRBJ2-2|-
TGTGCCAGCTCACCACTCGTCACCGGGGAGCTGTTTTTT
CASSPLVTGELFF
>-|TRBV27|TRBJ1-2|-
TGTGCCAGCAGTTCCGCGGGTGGCTATGGCTACACCTTC
CASSSAGGYGYTF
>TRBD2|TRBV5-1|TRBJ2-1|-
TGCGCCAGCAGCTACACCGCCAGCGGGAGCTCCTACAATGAGCAGTTCTTC
CASSYTASGSSYNEQFF
>-|TRBV9|TRBJ2-1|-
TGTGCCAGCAGCGTAGAAGCGCCAATCTACAATGAGCAGTTCTTC
CASSVEAPIYNEQFF
>-|TRBV4-1|TRBJ2-1|-
TGCGCCAGCAGCCAAGAATTGGCGGCCTCCTACAATGAGCAGTTCTTC
CASSQELAASYNEQFF
>TRBD1|TRBV7-9|TRBJ2-1|-
TGTGCCAGCAGCGAGGAATGGTCAGGGGGCAGGAATGAGCAGTTCTTC
CASSEEWSGGRNEQFF
>TRBD1|TRBV5-1|TRBJ2-7|-
TGCGCCAGCAGCGTCGGCCGGGACAGCTCCTACGAGCAGTACTTC
CASSVGRDSSYEQYF
>TRBD2|TRBV19|TRBJ2-7|once
TGTGCCAGTAGTTCGACGACTAGCGGGATAACCTACGAGCAGTACTTC
CASSSTTSGITYEQYF
>TRBD1|TRBV5-5|TRBJ1-1|-
TGTGCCAGCAGCTACACGAACAGGGGGAACACTGAAGCTTTCTTT
CASSYTNRGNTEAFF
>-|TRBV6-2/TRBV6-3|TRBJ2-2|-
TGTGCCAGCAGTTACTCGAAAAGCTTTGGGGAGCTGTTTTTT
CASSYSKSFGELFF
>TRBD1|TRBV11-2|TRBJ1-4|once
TGTGCCAGCAGCCAAGCTACAGGGGGTAGGGGGGAAAAACTGTTTTTT
CASSQATGGRGEKLFF
>TRBD2|TRBV5-1|TRBJ2-5|-
TGCGCCAGCAGCCCCGGTGTGGATAGCGGGAATCGCGAGACCCAGTACTTC
CASSPGVDSGNRETQYF
>TRBD2|TRBV27|TRBJ2-1|-
TGTGCCAGCAGTTTCACTGGACTAGCGGAGGGAATAGAGCAGTTCTTC
CASSFTGLAEGIEQFF
>TRBD1|TRBV5-4|TRBJ2-1|-
TGTGCCAGCAGCTTGGCCGGGAGACAGGGGGTCGGAGAGCAGTTCTTC
CASSLAGRQGVGEQFF
>-|TRBV19|TRBJ2-1|few
TGTGCCAGTAGTATAGCAGGGTGGTCGGACAATGAGCAGTTCTTC
CASSIAGWSDNEQFF
>-|TRBV10-3|TRBJ2-1|-
TGTGCCATCAGTGAGTCGGGGGGAAGTGGGAATGAGCAGTTCTTC
CAISESGGSGNEQFF
>-|TRBV28|TRBJ2-7|-
TGTGCCAGCAGTTCCACCTCTCCCAGCGGGTTCGCCATAGCCTACGAGCAGTACTTC
CASSSTSPSGFAIAYEQYF
>-|TRBV7-2|TRBJ1-6|few
TGTGCCAGCAGCCACCAGTTAAGCTCCTATAATTCACCCCTCCACTTT
CASSHQLSSYNSPLHF
>TRBD2|TRBV5-1|TRBJ2-3|many
TGCGCCAGCAGCTTGTTTGGGGGGACTAGCGGGATTTCGGATACGCAGTATTTT
CASSLFGGTSGISDTQYF
>-|TRBV19|TRBJ1-2|-
TGTGCCAGTATCGGGGGAGGTATTGGCTACACCTTC
CASIGGGIGYTF
>-|TRBV18|TRBJ1-5|-
TGTGCCAGCTCACCAGGGGGAGGGAATCAGCCCCAGCATTTT
CASSPGGGNQPQHF
>-|TRBV6-5|TRBJ2-7|-
TGTGCCAGCAGGAACCCGGGGTATAACGAGCAGTACTTC
CASRNPGYNEQYF
>-|TRBV4-1|TRBJ1-5|-
TGCGCCAGCAGCCAAGATTGGACAGCTACCGGTAGCAATCAGCCCCAGCATTTT
CASSQDWTATGSNQPQHF
>TRBD2|TRBV6-2/TRBV6-3|TRBJ2-5|-
TGTGCCAGCAGTTACGGGGGGGAGAAAGAGACCCAGTACTTC
CASSYGGEKETQYF